The 3 T cell receptor beta chains given below trace back to one sample, sequenced in a study of cytomegalovirus exposure and HLA in healthy donors (dated by TCRdb to about 2017). The library was built by means of the immunoSEQ multiplex PCR assay. As stored in TCRdb, this immuneACCESS dataset retains in-frame rearrangements with V and J assigned. A fraction of the clones does not appear; measured against another copy, unresolved V genes explain less than half of the discrepancy, and the remainder lacks a known reason. This sample gives more than 250,000 clones in total; roughly 90% of them show up just once. The ten largest clones capture approximately 0.84% of the sample. The specimen sequenced was PBMCs. These receptor sequences come from a woman between 18 and 29 years old in good health and CMV-seronegative.

The rearrangement joins TRBV2 to TRBJ2-3, with 8 bases identical to TRBD1. V was pared by 7 bases and J by 0 bases, with 12 bases of the junction left unmatched. Germline CDR1 and CDR2: SNHLY and FYNNEI. This CDR3 spans 17 amino acids. This chain's CDR3 is CASTLGQERPSTDTQYF. CDR3 bases: TGTGCCAGCACTTTGGGACAGGAAAGACCTAGCACAGATACGCAGTATTTT.

V usage is TRBV4-1 and J usage is TRBJ1-1; TRBD1 matches at 12 bases. Germline V gives CDR1 MGHRA, CDR2 YSYEKL. V was pared by 3 bases and J by 1 base, with 9 bases of the junction left unmatched. This CDR3 region has 18 residues. CDR3 bases: TGCGCCAGCAGCCAGAATACCGGGACAGGGGGCGCGAACACTGAAGCTTTCTTT. Translating gives CASSQNTGTGGANTEAFF.

The chain joins TRBV4-1 to TRBJ2-7; TRBD2 is a possible D gene (6 bases). This CDR3 has 13 residues. Looked up from germline, CDR1 is MGHRA and CDR2 is YSYEKL. With 4 bases removed from V and 5 bases from J, the gap between germline ends came to 12 bases. CDR3 bases: TGCGCCAGCAGCCTTGGACTATCGGACGAGCAGTACTTC. It is translated as CASSLGLSDEQYF.